What follows are 32 T cell receptor beta chains derived from one specimen sequenced in a study of post-analysis software for immune sequencing data. Their recognized antigens are unknown. Unique molecular identifiers tagged the TCR beta cDNA libraries. In TCRdb, the PCR reads were re-called with MiXCR into one record per CDR3 protein. The data show roughly 400,000 distinct CDR3 sequences, 39% seen once. Findings and caveats of the study: Roughly five TRBV segments, including TRBV5-6, TRBV5-1 and TRBV20-1, were more frequent in patients than controls.

The sequencing sample was made of blood. These receptors were taken from a girl aged 2-10 years with multiple sclerosis.

This clonotype was seen a few times. This chain joins TRBV6-1 and TRBJ2-7; 7 bases agree with TRBD1. Germline assignment: CDR1 MNHNS and CDR2 SASEGT. The CDR3 is 15 residues long. Trimming removed 3 bases from V and 0 bases from J; junction bases left unmatched: 5. The chain's CDR3 is CASSELTGNSYEQYF. As DNA, the CDR3 is TGTGCCAGCAGTGAGTTGACAGGGAACTCCTACGAGCAGTACTTC.

The chain combines TRBV12-5 with TRBJ2-2, with unresolved D. The ends were cut back, 5 bases at V and 3 bases at J, with 10 bases in the middle. This CDR3 spans 14 amino acids. The germline CDR1 and CDR2 sequences are LGHNT and FRNRAP. The CDR3 loop is CASGPVEHTGELFF. In DNA form, the CDR3 reads TGTGCTAGTGGTCCTGTAGAGCACACCGGGGAGCTGTTTTTT.

The V and J genes are TRBV6-5 and TRBJ2-7, with D tentatively TRBD1 or TRBD2 (6 bases each). Germline CDR1 is MNHEY and CDR2 is SVGAGI. The length of the CDR3 is 15 residues. V lost 5 bases, J lost 1 base, and 15 bases lay in between. CDR3 loop: CASSGGTTGSYEQYF. Here the CDR3 DNA reads TGTGCCAGCAGTGGAGGGACAACCGGTTCCTACGAGCAGTACTTC.

This clonotype has a single count. This chain joins TRBV29-1 and TRBJ2-1, with D perhaps matching TRBD2 (7 bases). V was trimmed by 3 bases and J by 2 bases, leaving 11 bases between them. The CDR3 is 14 amino acids. Germline V CDR1 and CDR2: SQVTM, ANQGSEA. This CDR3 reads CSVDRGRAYNEQFF. The CDR3 region has the DNA TGCAGCGTTGATAGGGGGAGGGCCTACAATGAGCAGTTCTTC.

This clonotype was detected many times. The chain uses TRBV7-2 and TRBJ2-7; 12 nucleotides match TRBD2. The CDR3 runs to 17 residues. V was clipped by 1 base and J by 1 base; unmatched bases: 5. CDR1 is SGHTA, CDR2 FQGNSA, per germline. The CDR3 bases are TGTGCCAGCAGCTTAGTACTAGCGGGAGGACGTTCCTACGAGCAGTACTTC. It specifies CASSLVLAGGRSYEQYF.

This clonotype showed up just a few times. J is TRBJ1-6 and V is TRBV25-1, with a tentative D call TRBD1 (5 bases). The V end was cut by 6 bases, the J end by 9 bases, with 15 bases between. The germline CDR1 and CDR2 sequences are MGHDK and SYGVNS. This CDR3 region has 14 residues. For the CDR3, the DNA is TGTGCCAGCAGCTTCGGGACCGGACGTTCACCCCTCCACTTT. Protein sequence: CASSFGTGRSPLHF. The whole variable domain, filled in from reference TRBV25-1 and TRBJ1-6, reads EADIYQTPRYLVIGTGKKITLECSQTMGHDKMYWYQQDPGMELHLIHYSYGVNSTEKGDLSSESTVSRIRTEHFPLTLESARPSHTSQYLCASSFGTGRSPLHFGNGTRLTVT.

The rearrangement links TRBV20-1 to TRBJ1-6, with D possibly being TRBD1 (6 bases). Germline CDR1 reads DFQATT; CDR2 reads SNEGSKA (reference sequence). The V end lost 1 base, the J end lost 0 bases, and 13 bases lay between the germline ends. The CDR3 has 17 amino acids. The CDR3 sequence is CSARAGVFHSYNSPLHF. The CDR3 DNA reads TGCAGTGCTAGAGCAGGGGTCTTTCACTCCTATAATTCACCCCTCCACTTT.

The chain uses TRBV7-2 and TRBJ2-3, with D unclear. V shed 4 bases and J shed 8 bases, with 13 bases lying between them. From germline, CDR1 is SGHTA and CDR2 FQGNSA. This CDR3 spans 13 amino acids. The CDR3 here is CASSSPVVGTQYF. The CDR3 nucleotides are TGTGCCAGCAGCTCCCCGGTGGTTGGTACGCAGTATTTT. Supplemented by reference TRBV7-2 and TRBJ2-3, the full variable domain reads GAGVSQSPSNKVTEKGKDVELRCDPISGHTALYWYRQSLGQGLEFLIYFQGNSAPDKSGLPSDRFSAERTGGSVSTLTIQRTQQEDSAVYLCASSSPVVGTQYFGPGTRLTVL.

The J gene is TRBJ2-7, the V gene TRBV6-5; 7 bases line up with TRBD1. Germline lookup yields CDR1 MNHEY and CDR2 SVGAGI. The CDR3 has 13 amino acids. V lost 10 bases to trimming and J lost 3 bases; unmatched junction nucleotides: 9. The CDR3 nucleotides read TGTGCCACCGGACAGGACAATTTCTACGAGCAGTACTTC. Amino acid sequence: CATGQDNFYEQYF.

This clonotype has more than one count but fewer than ten. One end of the junction is discordant with germline, which a read error may explain. The rearrangement uses TRBV5-1 and TRBJ2-1; D gene ambiguous. This CDR3 has 12 amino acids. Germline CDR1 and CDR2: SGHRS and YFSETQ. As DNA, the CDR3 is TGTGCCAGCAGCTTGGTGTTGAATGAGCAGTTCTTC. Residues: CASSLVLNEQFF.

The chain couples TRBV5-5 to TRBJ1-5; TRBD1 might be the D (5 bases). The germline V gene encodes CDR1 SGHKS and CDR2 YYEKEE (reference sequence). The CDR3 is made up of 16 amino acids. The V end lost 0 bases, the J end lost 0 bases, and 10 bases lay between the germline ends. In DNA form, the CDR3 reads TGTGCCAGCAGCTTGGCCCAGGGAGCTAGCAATCAGCCCCAGCATTTT. It encodes CASSLAQGASNQPQHF.

This clonotype has just one count. A junction boundary mismatches the germline segment, possibly from a read error. Here the CDR3 DNA reads TGTGCCACCAGTATCTGGGGACAGGGGTTGAAAGATACGCGGTATTTT. Translated, it gives CATSIWGQGLKDTRYF. J is TRBJ2-3 and V is TRBV15, with 10 positions matching TRBD1. CDR3 length: 16 amino acids. Germline loops: CDR1 LNHNV, CDR2 YYDKDF (reference sequence).

The count of this clonotype is one. CDR3 region: CASSAHYRVQPGELFF. The CDR3 DNA follows: TGTGCCAGCAGTGCTCATTACAGGGTGCAACCCGGGGAGCTGTTTTTT. The V gene is TRBV28, the J gene TRBJ2-2, with a possible D match to TRBD1 (6 bases). This CDR3 has 16 amino acids. From germline, CDR1 is MDHEN and CDR2 SYDVKM. V lost 5 bases and J 6 bases, leaving 19 bases between the germline ends.

This chain uses TRBV7-9 with TRBJ2-7; D is uncertain. The CDR3 runs to 18 residues. Trimming took 4 bases from V and 3 from J, leaving 25 bases between them. CDR1 is SEHNR and CDR2 is FQNEAQ in the germline V gene (reference sequence). The CDR3 is CASSSKIFSRATIYEQYF. The CDR3 DNA is TGTGCCAGCAGCTCGAAGATCTTTAGTCGCGCGACCATCTACGAGCAGTACTTC. Filled out from reference TRBV7-9 and TRBJ2-7, the complete variable domain reads DTGVSQNPRHKITKRGQNVTFRCDPISEHNRLYWYRQTLGQGPEFLTYFQNEAQLEKSRLLSDRFSAERPKGSFSTLEIQRTEQGDSAMYLCASSSKIFSRATIYEQYFGPGTRLTVT.

The rearrangement joins TRBV28 to TRBJ2-1; tentatively, D is TRBD2 (6 bases). CDR3 size: 15 residues. Germline loops: CDR1 MDHEN, CDR2 SYDVKM. The V and J ends lost 5 bases and 6 bases respectively, with 17 bases between them. This CDR3 reads CASSLSSVDGNEQFF. The CDR3 nucleotides read TGTGCCAGCAGTCTCTCTAGCGTGGATGGCAATGAGCAGTTCTTC. The whole variable domain, remainder taken from reference TRBV28 and TRBJ2-1, is DVKVTQSSRYLVKRTGEKVFLECVQDMDHENMFWYRQDPGLGLRLIYFSYDVKMKEKGDIPEGYSVSREKKERFSLILESASTNQTSMYLCASSLSSVDGNEQFFGPGTRLTVL.

This clonotype has only a few counts. The J gene is TRBJ2-4, the V gene TRBV15; D is perhaps TRBD1 (6 bases). The ends were cut back, 3 bases at V and 1 base at J, with 13 bases in the middle. Germline-derived CDR1 and CDR2 are LNHNV and YYDKDF (reference sequence). CDR3 length: 16 amino acids. The CDR3 sequence: CATSSESQGAKNIQYF. Written as DNA, the CDR3 is TGTGCCACCAGCAGTGAGTCACAGGGCGCCAAAAACATTCAGTACTTC.

The chain has TRBV12-5 and TRBJ1-2; D is unclear. V shed 7 bases and J shed 6 bases, with 18 bases lying between them. The CDR3 totals 14 residues. Germline-derived CDR1 and CDR2 are LGHNT and FRNRAP. Written as DNA, the CDR3 is TGTGCTAGTGACTGGCCGGGTCCAGGTGATGGCTACACCTTC. This gives the protein CASDWPGPGDGYTF. Together with reference TRBV12-5 and TRBJ1-2, the CDR3 gives the full variable domain: DARVTQTPRHKVTEMGQEVTMRCQPILGHNTVFWYRQTMMQGLELLAYFRNRAPLDDSGMPKDRFSAEMPDATLATLKIQPSEPRDSAVYFCASDWPGPGDGYTFGSGTRLTVV.

The chain recombines TRBV29-1 with TRBJ1-5; TRBD1 aligns across 7 bases. CDR3 length: 13 residues. With 6 bases clipped from V and 10 bases from J, the junction kept 12 bases outside the gene matches. Germline CDR1 is SQVTM and CDR2 is ANQGSEA. The CDR3, as DNA: TGCAGCGTCGTTGACAGGGTCGGGGGCCCCCAGCATTTT. Protein product: CSVVDRVGGPQHF.

J is TRBJ2-1 and V is TRBV28; D call uncertain. The germline CDR1 and CDR2 sequences are MDHEN and SYDVKM. V shed 3 bases and J shed 5 bases, with 17 bases lying between them. The CDR3 has 16 amino acids. The CDR3 loop is CASSFFVQANNNEQFF. In DNA form, the CDR3 reads TGTGCCAGCAGTTTTTTCGTCCAGGCTAATAACAATGAGCAGTTCTTC.

Only a few counts were recorded for this clonotype. The chain carries TRBV20-1 and TRBJ2-1; 10 nucleotides agree with TRBD2. V lost 5 bases, J lost 4 bases, and 8 bases stayed unmatched. This CDR3 has 15 residues. Germline V gives CDR1 DFQATT, CDR2 SNEGSKA (reference sequence). The CDR3 spells CSAFTGTSAYNEQFF. The CDR3 region has the DNA TGCAGTGCTTTCACCGGGACTAGCGCATACAATGAGCAGTTCTTC.

This clonotype was seen a few times. CDR3 sequence (DNA): TGTGCCAGCAGGCCCGGACAGGGCATGGGGAACACTGAAGCTTTCTTT. It is translated as CASRPGQGMGNTEAFF. This sequence joins TRBV27 and TRBJ1-1; 8 positions agree with TRBD1. The CDR3 runs 16 residues. Germline values: CDR1 MNHEY, CDR2 SMNVEV (reference sequence). The J segment lost 1 base and the V segment lost 6 bases, leaving 10 bases of the junction unmatched.

This clonotype occurred a few times. The V call is TRBV6-6, the J call TRBJ1-1, with TRBD1 as a possible D gene (6 bases). Germline lookup yields CDR1 MNHNY and CDR2 SVGAGI (reference sequence). The CDR3 runs 13 residues. The ends were cut back, 7 bases at V and 7 bases at J, with 16 bases in the middle. The DNA of the CDR3 is TGTGCCAGCACGCGGGGGGCGTTTATTGAAGCTTTCTTT. Protein: CASTRGAFIEAFF.

The chain carries TRBV27 and TRBJ2-2; the D is unclear. This CDR3 comprises 20 residues. V was shortened by 2 bases and J by 0 bases, with 22 bases between the two germline ends. Germline CDR1 is MNHEY and CDR2 is SMNVEV (reference sequence). CDR3 in amino acids: CASSLKIGPWSGSNTGELFF. The CDR3 DNA reads as TGTGCCAGCAGTTTAAAGATCGGCCCTTGGTCGGGCTCGAACACCGGGGAGCTGTTTTTT.

The sample holds a few counts of this clonotype. The chain is built from TRBV5-1 and TRBJ1-1, with D tentatively TRBD1 (6 bases). The germline CDR1 and CDR2 sequences are SGHRS and YFSETQ. The length of the CDR3 is 14 residues. V was cut by 4 bases and J by 5 bases, with 15 bases left in between. The CDR3 bases are TGCGCCAGCAGCCCTCGGGGGGCGGCGACTGAAGCTTTCTTT. This gives the protein CASSPRGAATEAFF.

This clonotype was recorded a few times. The J gene is TRBJ1-1, the V gene TRBV29-1; D not certain. This CDR3 comprises 16 residues. V shed 0 bases and J shed 1 base, with 15 bases lying between them. Germline CDR1 is SQVTM and CDR2 is ANQGSEA. The CDR3 loop is CSVEDPASGPNTEAFF. CDR3 coding DNA: TGCAGCGTTGAAGATCCCGCGAGCGGGCCGAACACTGAAGCTTTCTTT.

J is TRBJ2-7 and V is TRBV3-1; the match to TRBD2 covers 7 bases. V lost 7 bases and J lost 1; bases outside the gene matches: 4. The CDR3 has 13 amino acids. Germline CDR1 is LGHDT and CDR2 is YNNKEL (reference sequence). The CDR3 coding sequence is TGTGCCAGCACTTGGGGGGGATCCTACGAGCAGTACTTC. The encoded protein is CASTWGGSYEQYF.

V gene TRBV24-1 combines with J gene TRBJ2-5; D is possibly TRBD1 (5 bases). Germline CDR1 is KGHDR and CDR2 is SFDVKD. V lost 3 bases and J lost 3, with 13 bases in between. The CDR3 has 15 amino acids. For the CDR3, the DNA is TGTGCCACCAGTGATGTGCAGGGTTACGAAGAGACCCAGTACTTC. This codes for CATSDVQGYEETQYF.

The chain couples TRBV5-8 to TRBJ2-2; D is ambiguous. This CDR3 spans 13 amino acids. CDR1 and CDR2 (germline): SGHTS, YDEGEE. V was trimmed by 3 bases and J by 6 bases, leaving 9 bases between them. The CDR3: CASSSRGPGELFF. For the CDR3, the DNA is TGTGCCAGCAGCTCCCGTGGGCCCGGGGAGCTGTTTTTT.

The V gene is TRBV20-1, the J gene TRBJ2-1; the D is unclear. Between the trimmed V and J ends, which lost 5 bases and 7 bases, there was a span of 9 bases. The CDR3 is made up of 11 amino acids. CDR1 DFQATT and CDR2 SNEGSKA come from the germline V gene (reference sequence). CDR3 loop: CSALSRNEQFF. For the CDR3, the DNA is TGCAGTGCTCTCAGTAGGAATGAGCAGTTCTTC.

V usage is TRBV6-1 and J usage is TRBJ2-3, with a possible D match to TRBD2 (5 bases). The CDR3 extends over 15 amino acids. Germline CDR1 MNHNS, CDR2 SASEGT. V was shortened by 7 bases and J by 2 bases, with 16 bases between the two germline ends. The CDR3 here is CASTQRRLPTDTQYF. CDR3 nucleotides: TGTGCCAGCACCCAACGGAGACTACCCACAGATACGCAGTATTTT.

CDR3 nucleotide sequence: TGCGCCAGCAGCCAAGTGTCTAGCGGGAGTTTCGCCGATACGCAGTATTTT. Its translation: CASSQVSSGSFADTQYF. The chain uses TRBV4-3 and TRBJ2-3, with TRBD2 matching 10 bases. The germline V gene encodes CDR1 LGHNA and CDR2 YSLEER. Trimming removed 1 base from V and 6 bases from J; junction bases left unmatched: 10. The CDR3 runs 17 residues.

V and J are TRBV2 and TRBJ1-2; TRBD1 is a possible D gene (5 bases). The CDR3 contains 14 residues. V lost 4 bases to trimming and J lost 3 bases, with 12 bases between them. CDR1 and CDR2 (germline): SNHLY, FYNNEI. The CDR3 region is CASSVSGTDYGYTF. The DNA of the CDR3 is TGTGCCAGCAGTGTGTCAGGGACGGACTATGGCTACACCTTC.